This T cell receptor (beta chain) came from a study of blood T cell repertoires in COVID-19. Study information: Sample material is recorded as cDNA or gDNA derived from T cells, B-cell-depleted T cells, or PBMCs.

The CDR3 sequence is 15 residues long. Germline assignment: CDR1 SNHLY and CDR2 FYNNEI. The V segment lost 8 bases and the J segment 6 bases; nucleotides outside the gene matches: 11. The repertoire was sequenced with immunoSEQ multiplex PCR; TCRdb's copy has only in-frame clones and lacks some. The table includes some 87,000 clones, approximately 82% detected once. The source is an elderly man with active or convalescent COVID-19. The rearrangement links TRBV2 to TRBJ2-1; the match to TRBD2 covers 9 bases. The sample consisted of peripheral blood. The CDR3 loop reads CASQKAAGGINEQFF. For the CDR3, the DNA is TGTGCCAGCCAGAAAGCCGCGGGGGGGATCAATGAGCAGTTCTTC.